This TCR beta chain comes out of a study of T cells in narcolepsy. On the study more broadly: Patients with NT1 or NT2 and healthy control donors were enrolled.

Notes on this clone: Its antigen remains unidentified.

Overall study findings and caveats: Same-patient CSF and blood CD4+ T cell clonotypes included HCRT-specific and TRIB2-specific autoreactive ones.

The germline V and J ends were trimmed by 4 bases and 6 bases, with 14 bases remaining between them. The CDR3 has 13 amino acids. In germline, CDR1 is SGDLS, CDR2 YYNGEE. Sequencing was performed with immunoSEQ multiplex PCR; in TCRdb, only in-frame clones are kept and a portion is missing. Of tens of thousands of clones in the sample, 75% to 90% are singletons; the top ten hold approximately 0.8%. The V and J genes are TRBV9 and TRBJ2-7, with no clear D. Source material: CD45RA- memory CD4+ T cells from PBMCs. The receptor was derived from a human donor with narcolepsy. The CDR3 coding sequence is TGTGCCAGCAGCCCTACACCCCTGGTCGAGCAGTACTTC. Translating it yields CASSPTPLVEQYF.